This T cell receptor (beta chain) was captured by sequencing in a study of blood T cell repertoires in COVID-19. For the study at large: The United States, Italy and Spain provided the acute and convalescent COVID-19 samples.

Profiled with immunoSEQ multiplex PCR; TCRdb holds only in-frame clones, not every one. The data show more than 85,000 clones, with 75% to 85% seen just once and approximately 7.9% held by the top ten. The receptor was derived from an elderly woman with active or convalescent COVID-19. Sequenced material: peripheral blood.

CDR3 sequence: CASSLEIAGDNEQFF. As DNA, the CDR3 is TGTGCCAGCAGCTTAGAAATAGCGGGGGACAATGAGCAGTTCTTC. The chain uses TRBV11-2 and TRBJ2-1, with 9 bases that match TRBD2. Germline loops: CDR1 SGHAT, CDR2 FQNNGV. The CDR3 extends over 15 amino acids. With 0 bases clipped from V and 5 bases from J, the junction kept 2 bases outside the gene matches.